This T cell receptor beta chain was sequenced during a study of blood T cell repertoires in COVID-19. Study-level information: The samples span acute and convalescent COVID-19 from the United States, Italy and Spain. T cells, B-cell-depleted T cells, or PBMCs supplied cDNA or gDNA.

This clone is a singleton in its sample. Original data processing: Quantification of nucleated cells was approximated via reference gene primer amplification. Generated by immunoSEQ multiplex PCR, the TCRdb table keeps only in-frame clones and is missing some. For V, J and clone size, that table is used; D and trimming come from the DNA. The sample shows approximately 300,000 clones, about 90% of them seen only once. V trimming: 4 bases; J trimming: 7 bases; junction bases outside the gene matches: 7. The CDR3 is 13 residues long. Germline CDR1 and CDR2: SGHKS and YYEKEE (reference sequence). Sequencing input: peripheral blood. This receptor was identified in a woman in her twenties or thirties with COVID-19, enrolled during active disease. V gene TRBV5-5 combines with J gene TRBJ1-2; TRBD1 matches at 7 bases. For the CDR3, the DNA is TGTGCCAGCAGCCCTAACAGGGGTAGTGGCTACACCTTC. Protein sequence: CASSPNRGSGYTF.